The 8 T cell receptor beta chains below come from one sample, sequenced in a study of shared clonotypes between healthy human individuals. Terminally differentiated effector memory CD45RA+ cells were excluded from the naive CD8 cells, which were CD45RO-negative and positively selected for CCR7. Libraries were prepared by immunoSEQ multiplex PCR; TCRdb keeps only in-frame clonotypes and omits some of them. The sample consists of about 650,000 clones, 95% to 96% of them appearing once. The material sequenced was naive CD8+ T cells sorted from blood. The receptors originated from a woman aged 30 to 39 in good health.

V is TRBV7-9 and J is TRBJ1-5; D uncertain. The germline V gene has CDR1 SEHNR and CDR2 FQNEAQ (reference sequence). The CDR3 covers 14 residues. V lost 1 base and J lost 7, with 11 bases in between. CDR3 loop: CASSLDAGNQPQHF. The DNA of the CDR3 is TGTGCCAGCAGCTTAGACGCGGGGAACCAGCCCCAGCATTTT.

The V gene is TRBV2, the J gene TRBJ2-1, with no clear D. Per the germline V gene, CDR1 is SNHLY and CDR2 is FYNNEI. The CDR3 contains 11 residues. V was pared by 3 bases and J by 15 bases, with 12 bases between. The CDR3 protein is CASSDSPGLFF. The DNA for the CDR3 is TGTGCCAGCAGTGACAGTCCAGGTTTGTTCTTC.

The DNA for the CDR3 is TGCAGCGTTGAACCCATAAGGACAGGGGGCTATGGCTACACCTTC. Its translation is CSVEPIRTGGYGYTF. The chain couples TRBV29-1 to TRBJ1-2, with TRBD1 identical over 10 bases. CDR3 length equals 15 residues. Per the germline V gene, CDR1 is SQVTM and CDR2 is ANQGSEA. V lost 2 bases and J lost 4; bases outside the gene matches: 7. Drawing the rest from reference TRBV29-1 and TRBJ1-2, the complete variable domain is SAVISQKPSRDICQRGTSLTIQCQVDSQVTMMFWYRQQPGQSLTLIATANQGSEATYESGFVIDKFPISRPNLTFSTLTVSNMSPEDSSIYLCSVEPIRTGGYGYTFGSGTRLTVV.

The rearrangement links TRBV13 to TRBJ2-7, with 11 bases identical to TRBD2. This CDR3 has 15 amino acids. Germline CDR1 and CDR2: PRHDT and FYEKMQ (reference sequence). The V and J ends lost 6 bases and 0 bases, in that order; junction bases with no gene match: 4. DNA of the CDR3: TGTGCCAGCAGAGTAGCGGGAGGGCCCTCCTACGAGCAGTACTTC. It encodes CASRVAGGPSYEQYF.

This clone was detected only once. The chain has TRBV11-2 and TRBJ2-1; D is possibly TRBD1 (5 bases). Trimming took off 5 bases at V and 6 bases at J, with 17 bases between the two ends. Germline lookup yields CDR1 SGHAT and CDR2 FQNNGV. The CDR3 has 15 amino acids. The CDR3 here is CASSPWGYETNEQFF. The CDR3 nucleotides are TGTGCCAGCAGCCCTTGGGGCTATGAAACCAATGAGCAGTTCTTC.

This clone was observed once. The chain carries TRBV30 and TRBJ1-2, with D unclear. The CDR3 spans 14 residues. The V end lost 4 bases, the J end lost 0 bases, and 12 bases lay between the germline ends. CDR1 is GTSNPN and CDR2 is SVGIG in the germline V gene (reference sequence). The CDR3 loop is CAWTARTTNYGYTF. CDR3 DNA sequence: TGTGCCTGGACGGCCCGGACCACTAACTATGGCTACACCTTC.

The J gene is TRBJ2-7, the V gene TRBV27; 10 nucleotides agree with TRBD1. The germline gives CDR1 MNHEY, CDR2 SMNVEV (reference sequence). Trimming removed 6 bases from V and 0 bases from J; junction bases left unmatched: 2. The CDR3 is 14 residues long. DNA for the CDR3: TGTGCCAGCAGGAGGACAGGGGGCTCCTACGAGCAGTACTTC. It translates to CASRRTGGSYEQYF.

The V gene is TRBV5-8, the J gene TRBJ2-2, with D uncertain. The V end was cut by 6 bases, the J end by 5 bases, with 11 bases between. CDR3 length equals 13 residues. CDR1 is SGHTS and CDR2 is YDEGEE in the germline V gene. The CDR3 coding sequence is TGTGCCAGCACCTCACTACGGACCGGGGAGCTGTTTTTT. Translated: CASTSLRTGELFF.